This paragraph reports one T cell receptor beta chain. The CDR3 totals 13 residues. V lost 5 bases and J lost 0, with 7 bases in between. The germline V gene has CDR1 SGHNT and CDR2 YENEEA. This sample was included in a study of blood T cell repertoires in COVID-19. Study background: Spain, Italy and the United States supplied samples that represented acute and convalescent COVID-19. PBMCs, B-cell-depleted T cells, or T cells provided the cDNA or gDNA that made up the material.

Source study methods: The assay estimated nucleated cells by amplifying reference gene primers. Some clones are missing from TCRdb's copy, which holds only in-frame ones; the method was immunoSEQ multiplex PCR. V, J and clone size are those of that table, while D and trimming were read from the DNA. The table lists over 55,000 clones, about 76% of them singletons, with 32% in the top ten. The TCR comes from a human donor in a cohort sampled during active COVID-19. V is TRBV11-3 and J is TRBJ1-1, with D possibly TRBD1 on 6 matching bases. The sequenced material came from peripheral blood. CDR3 in DNA: TGTGCCAGCAGCCAGGGGTTGAACACTGAAGCTTTCTTT. It codes for CASSQGLNTEAFF.